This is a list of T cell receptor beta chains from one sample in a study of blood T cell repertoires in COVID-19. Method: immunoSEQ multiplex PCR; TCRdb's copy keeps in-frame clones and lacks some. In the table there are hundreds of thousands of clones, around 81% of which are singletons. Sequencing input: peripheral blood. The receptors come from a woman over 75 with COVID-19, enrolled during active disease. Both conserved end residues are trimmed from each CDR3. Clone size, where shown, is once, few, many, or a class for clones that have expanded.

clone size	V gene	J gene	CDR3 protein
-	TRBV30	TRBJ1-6	AWLRAYNSPLH
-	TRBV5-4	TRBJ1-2	ASSVQGRYIYGYT
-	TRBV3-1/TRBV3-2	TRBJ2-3	ASSSLAGGKDTQY
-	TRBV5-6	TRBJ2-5	ASSYVGQGQETQY
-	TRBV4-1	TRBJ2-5	ASSRAGVFGETQY
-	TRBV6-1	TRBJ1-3	ASSDGQGAGNTIY
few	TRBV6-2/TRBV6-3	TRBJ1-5	ASSYDFSGGQPQH
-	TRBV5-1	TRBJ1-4	ASSLDRNRVTNEKLF
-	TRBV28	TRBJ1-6	ASSSSRGAMDSPLH
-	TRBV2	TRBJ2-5	ASSAQTILETQY
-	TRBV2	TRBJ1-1	ASMVLRENTEAF
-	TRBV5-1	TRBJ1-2	ASSRGQGLRGYT
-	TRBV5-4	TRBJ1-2	ASSFPNYGYT
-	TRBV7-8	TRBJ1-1	ASSLSHGAEAF
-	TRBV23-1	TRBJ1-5	ASPPKNGRSNQPQH
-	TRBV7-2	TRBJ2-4	ASSLRGFLNIQY
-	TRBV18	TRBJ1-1	ASSPPSKGQNTEAF
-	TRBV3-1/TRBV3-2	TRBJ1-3	ASRAHYFPSSGNTIY
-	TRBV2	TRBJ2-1	ASSGGSLAANNEQF
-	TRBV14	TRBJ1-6	ASSQDLLNSPLH
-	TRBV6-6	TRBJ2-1	ASSYSRGNEQF
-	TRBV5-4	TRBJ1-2	ASSDRGLYGYT
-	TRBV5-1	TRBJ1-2	ASSLGQGNGYT
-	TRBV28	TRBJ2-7	ASSSPGGGKAYEQY
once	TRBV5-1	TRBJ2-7	ASSPGTGIYEQY
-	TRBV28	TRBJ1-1	ASSLRAMNTEAF
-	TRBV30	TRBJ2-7	AWSSQYEQY
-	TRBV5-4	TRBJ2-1	ASSLIQGAYNEQF
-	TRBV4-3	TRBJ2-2	ASSPGQAFTGELF
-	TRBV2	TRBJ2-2	ASRTGSTGELF
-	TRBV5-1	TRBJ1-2	ASSNLPQGSYGYT
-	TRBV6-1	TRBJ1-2	ASSEGGGRLDGYT
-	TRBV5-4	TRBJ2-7	ASSLDTWTRDEQY
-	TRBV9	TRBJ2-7	ASSPSGSPSYEQY
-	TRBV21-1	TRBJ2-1	ASSPFDTGTGPFNEQF
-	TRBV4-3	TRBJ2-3	ASSQEILAGVRADTQY